This entry lists 8 T cell receptor beta chains sequenced from one sample in a study of shared clonotypes between healthy human individuals. CD8 cells classed as naive were CD45RO-negative and positively selected for CCR7, excluding terminally differentiated effector memory CD45RA+ cells. The method was immunoSEQ multiplex PCR; TCRdb's version includes in-frame clones alone and lacks a portion of them. The data show about 2.2 million clones, over 85% seen once. Sequenced: naive CD8+ T cells from PBMCs. The receptor set was obtained from a man between 18 and 29 years old in good health. Some clones in this sample may be carry-over from other donors' samples.

This clone has only one observation. The rearrangement joins TRBV27 to TRBJ2-7; unclear D gene. CDR1 is MNHEY, CDR2 SMNVEV, per germline (reference sequence). This CDR3 has 14 amino acids. V was cut by 0 bases and J by 5 bases, with 11 bases left in between. CDR3 nucleotide sequence: TGTGCCAGCAGTTTATCGGGGTTTTTCCACGAGCAGTACTTC. Translated, it gives CASSLSGFFHEQYF.

The chain uses TRBV5-1 and TRBJ2-7; 9 bases line up with TRBD1. Germline-derived CDR1 and CDR2 are SGHRS and YFSETQ. The CDR3 covers 15 residues. Trimming cost V 6 bases and J 6 bases; bases outside gene matches: 13. CDR3 sequence (DNA): TGCGCCAGCAACCACCAGGGGACAGGGTTCCCCGAGCAGTACTTC. This encodes CASNHQGTGFPEQYF.

The chain carries TRBV9 and TRBJ2-5; 7 bases are a match to TRBD2. CDR3 size: 15 residues. Germline CDR1 reads SGDLS; CDR2 reads YYNGEE. V trimming: 0 bases; J trimming: 4 bases; junction bases outside the gene matches: 6. The CDR3 DNA reads TGTGCCAGCAGCGTAGGCGGGAGCCTTGGAGAGACCCAGTACTTC. This codes for CASSVGGSLGETQYF.

The chain carries TRBV29-1 and TRBJ2-3; the D gene could be TRBD1 or TRBD2 (5 bases each). The V gene's germline CDR1 is SQVTM and CDR2 ANQGSEA. The CDR3 contains 12 residues. V was shortened by 6 bases and J by 0 bases, with 7 bases between the two germline ends. Written as DNA, the CDR3 is TGCAGCGTGGGGGACAGCACAGATACGCAGTATTTT. Its translation: CSVGDSTDTQYF.

This sequence joins TRBV7-9 and TRBJ1-5, with D unresolved. The CDR3 loop spans 17 amino acids. V shed 5 bases and J shed 3 bases, with 20 bases lying between them. CDR1 and CDR2 from the germline V gene are SEHNR and FQNEAQ (reference sequence). CDR3: CASSQGRGSSHNQPQHF. For the CDR3, the DNA is TGTGCCAGCAGCCAAGGCCGAGGGTCATCCCACAATCAGCCCCAGCATTTT. Based on the CDR3 plus reference TRBV7-9 and TRBJ1-5, the full variable domain is DTGVSQNPRHKITKRGQNVTFRCDPISEHNRLYWYRQTLGQGPEFLTYFQNEAQLEKSRLLSDRFSAERPKGSFSTLEIQRTEQGDSAMYLCASSQGRGSSHNQPQHFGDGTRLSIL.

The rearrangement uses TRBV10-3 and TRBJ2-7, with D perhaps TRBD1 (5 bases). The V end was cut by 0 bases, the J end by 0 bases, with 9 bases between. The CDR3 is made up of 15 amino acids. The germline V gene encodes CDR1 ENHRY and CDR2 SYGVKD. CDR3 region: CAISESQGLSYEQYF. The CDR3 DNA reads as TGTGCCATCAGTGAGTCGCAGGGCCTCTCCTACGAGCAGTACTTC.

The chain recombines TRBV7-2 with TRBJ1-1, with D possibly matching TRBD1 (6 bases). Germline CDR1 reads SGHTA; CDR2 reads FQGNSA. V lost 5 bases and J lost 6, with 16 bases in between. The CDR3 sequence is 14 residues long. Here the CDR3 DNA reads TGTGCCAGCAGCCCTGAGACGGGGGCCCCTGAAGCTTTCTTT. It yields the protein CASSPETGAPEAFF.

Only a few counts were recorded for this clone. The chain carries TRBV7-9 and TRBJ1-1; possibly TRBD1 for D (6 bases). CDR1 and CDR2 (germline): SEHNR, FQNEAQ (reference sequence). The CDR3 length is 16 residues. The V and J ends lost 0 bases and 4 bases respectively, with 15 bases between them. The CDR3 sequence is CASSLANAGAGTEAFF. CDR3 nucleotide sequence: TGTGCCAGCAGCTTAGCGAATGCGGGGGCGGGCACTGAAGCTTTCTTT. Full variable domain (remainder filled in from reference TRBV7-9 and TRBJ1-1): DTGVSQNPRHKITKRGQNVTFRCDPISEHNRLYWYRQTLGQGPEFLTYFQNEAQLEKSRLLSDRFSAERPKGSFSTLEIQRTEQGDSAMYLCASSLANAGAGTEAFFGQGTRLTVV.